These 32 T cell receptor beta chains share one sample of origin, sequenced in a study of shared clonotypes between healthy human individuals. Only in-frame clones appear in the TCRdb table, and some are missing; sequencing was by immunoSEQ multiplex PCR. The sample gives 780,000 or so clones, 55% to 80% of which show up once; about 1.7% is in the top ten. The sample consisted of memory CD4+ T cells sorted from blood. Sample subset: CD45RA-negative fraction. The receptors here all came from a woman in her 30s in good health.

The chain has TRBV6-1 and TRBJ1-1; D call uncertain. Germline V lookup: CDR1 MNHNS, CDR2 SASEGT. This CDR3 spans 13 amino acids. V lost 7 bases and J lost 5, with 14 bases in between. In nucleotides, the CDR3 is TGTGCCAGCATAAGGTGGGTGGAGACTGAAGCTTTCTTT. Amino acid sequence: CASIRWVETEAFF.

This sequence joins TRBV4-1 and TRBJ2-1; perhaps TRBD2 as D (6 bases). Germline-derived CDR1 and CDR2 are MGHRA and YSYEKL. The V end lost 1 base, the J end lost 7 bases, and 20 bases lay between the germline ends. This CDR3 comprises 17 residues. The CDR3 loop is CASSQGRLAHKGNEQFF. CDR3 nucleotide sequence: TGCGCCAGCAGCCAAGGGCGGCTAGCGCATAAAGGAAATGAGCAGTTCTTC.

This chain joins TRBV30 and TRBJ2-7; 7 bases fit TRBD1. This CDR3 is 15 amino acids long. V lost 0 bases and J lost 6; bases outside the gene matches: 11. Per germline, CDR1 GTSNPN and CDR2 SVGIG (reference sequence). The CDR3 protein is CAWSVKLGDRAEQYF. CDR3 DNA: TGTGCCTGGAGTGTAAAGCTGGGGGACAGAGCCGAGCAGTACTTC.

The chain recombines TRBV10-3 with TRBJ2-1; 8 bases are shared with TRBD1. Germline V gives CDR1 ENHRY, CDR2 SYGVKD. Germline trimming cut 10 bases from V and 0 bases from J; bases unmatched to any gene: 8. The CDR3 covers 15 residues. The CDR3 DNA sequence: TGTGCCACCCAACAGGGGGGTAGCTCCTACAATGAGCAGTTCTTC. It translates to CATQQGGSSYNEQFF.

The chain combines TRBV27 with TRBJ2-2; TRBD1 is a possible D gene (5 bases). CDR1 MNHEY and CDR2 SMNVEV come from the germline V gene (reference sequence). CDR3 length equals 16 residues. V shed 3 bases and J shed 5 bases, with 16 bases lying between them. CDR3 sequence (DNA): TGTGCCAGCAGTTTGATCCCACAGGCTCCAACCGGGGAGCTGTTTTTT. Residues: CASSLIPQAPTGELFF.

The chain couples TRBV5-1 to TRBJ2-3; TRBD1 matches at 10 bases. The germline V gene has CDR1 SGHRS and CDR2 YFSETQ. The CDR3 runs to 16 residues. V lost 2 bases and J lost 5; bases outside the gene matches: 8. CDR3 nucleotide sequence: TGCGCCAGCAGCTTTTTTGGACAGGGGGTTGGAGATACGCAGTATTTT. Translating gives CASSFFGQGVGDTQYF.

The rearrangement links TRBV2 to TRBJ2-1, with 9 nucleotides matching TRBD1. CDR1 and CDR2 (germline): SNHLY, FYNNEI. This CDR3 is 14 amino acids long. With V trimmed by 6 bases and J by 5 bases, 5 bases remained unmatched. The CDR3: CASRIGTGNNEQFF. CDR3 DNA sequence: TGTGCCAGCAGGATAGGGACAGGGAACAATGAGCAGTTCTTC.

The table lists this clone with a few counts. The chain recombines TRBV7-2 with TRBJ2-5, with 9 bases lining up with TRBD2. The ends lost 2 bases at V and 4 bases at J; junction bases unmatched: 11. The germline V gene has CDR1 SGHTA and CDR2 FQGNSA. The CDR3 spans 17 residues. The CDR3 is CASSLLVIAGEGETQYF. The CDR3 DNA is TGTGCCAGCAGCTTACTAGTGATAGCGGGAGAGGGAGAGACCCAGTACTTC.

This clone was seen ten or more times. The chain carries TRBV29-1 and TRBJ2-1; no reliable D call. The CDR3 is 14 amino acids. Between the trimmed V and J ends, which lost 7 bases and 3 bases, there was a span of 16 bases. Germline lookup yields CDR1 SQVTM and CDR2 ANQGSEA. The CDR3 region is CSAPIGLYYNEQFF. CDR3 nucleotide sequence: TGCAGCGCCCCAATAGGGTTGTACTACAATGAGCAGTTCTTC.

The gene calls are TRBV4-1 and TRBJ2-5, with a possible D match to TRBD2 (5 bases). This CDR3 region has 18 residues. V gave up 3 bases and J gave up 5 bases, with 25 bases separating them. CDR1 and CDR2 from the germline V gene are MGHRA and YSYEKL. CDR3 region: CASSQMAGMKSIEETQYF. Written as DNA, the CDR3 is TGCGCCAGCAGCCAGATGGCGGGCATGAAGTCTATAGAGGAGACCCAGTACTTC.

The chain employs TRBV5-5 and TRBJ1-5; D unclear. V was shortened by 5 bases and J by 4 bases, with 10 bases between the two germline ends. Germline-derived CDR1 and CDR2 are SGHKS and YYEKEE (reference sequence). The length of the CDR3 is 13 residues. CDR3 sequence reads: CASSLDQNQPQHF. In DNA, the CDR3 is TGTGCCAGCAGTTTAGACCAGAATCAGCCCCAGCATTTT.

The chain recombines TRBV19 with TRBJ2-1; no reliable D call. V dropped 7 bases and J dropped 6 bases, with 13 bases sitting between them. The CDR3 runs to 13 residues. Germline CDR1 reads LNHDA; CDR2 reads SQIVND (reference sequence). The CDR3 DNA sequence: TGTGCCAGTATATCCTCAACGAGCAATGAGCAGTTCTTC. Residues: CASISSTSNEQFF.

This chain joins TRBV2 and TRBJ2-2, with D possibly being TRBD2 (6 bases). The V and J ends lost 7 bases and 5 bases respectively, with 17 bases between them. Germline V gives CDR1 SNHLY, CDR2 FYNNEI. This CDR3 has 15 residues. CDR3 nucleotide sequence: TGTGCCAGCAAAACCCGAGGCGGGGAGACCGGGGAGCTGTTTTTT. This sequence encodes CASKTRGGETGELFF. Together with reference TRBV2 and TRBJ2-2, the CDR3 gives the full variable domain: EPEVTQTPSHQVTQMGQEVILRCVPISNHLYFYWYRQILGQKVEFLVSFYNNEISEKSEIFDDQFSVERPDGSNFTLKIRSTKLEDSAMYFCASKTRGGETGELFFGEGSRLTVL.

The count of this clone is one. The chain combines TRBV19 with TRBJ2-7; D is perhaps TRBD2 (6 bases). The V and J ends lost 3 bases and 1 base respectively, with 10 bases between them. The CDR3 is 14 amino acids. Germline assignment: CDR1 LNHDA and CDR2 SQIVND (reference sequence). The CDR3 here is CASSIVSGSYEQYF. The DNA for the CDR3 is TGTGCCAGTAGTATTGTTAGCGGATCCTACGAGCAGTACTTC.

This chain links TRBV6-1 with TRBJ2-7, with 8 bases matching TRBD2. Trimming cost V 1 base and J 3 bases; bases outside gene matches: 5. This CDR3 spans 15 amino acids. Per germline, CDR1 MNHNS and CDR2 SASEGT. CDR3 sequence: CASSEGAGDRYEQYF. DNA for the CDR3: TGTGCCAGCAGTGAAGGAGCGGGAGATCGCTACGAGCAGTACTTC.

The J gene is TRBJ2-7, the V gene TRBV18; D is unclear. From germline, CDR1 is KGHSH and CDR2 LQKENI. Trimming left V 3 bases short and J 5 bases short, with 8 bases between. CDR3 size: 12 residues. The CDR3 DNA sequence: TGTGCCAGCTCACCGATCCCCGACGAGCAGTACTTC. Its translation: CASSPIPDEQYF.

This chain links TRBV6-5 with TRBJ1-1; possibly TRBD1 for D (5 bases). V lost 10 bases, J lost 3 bases, and 12 bases lay in between. The CDR3 length is 12 residues. Per germline, CDR1 MNHEY and CDR2 SVGAGI. The CDR3 loop reads CATTQGDTEAFF. The CDR3 DNA is TGTGCCACCACGCAGGGTGACACTGAAGCTTTCTTT.

The chain carries TRBV4-1 and TRBJ2-6; no clear D gene. There are 21 residues in the CDR3. The germline CDR1 and CDR2 sequences are MGHRA and YSYEKL. Trimming removed 2 bases from V and 0 bases from J, with 23 bases in between. The CDR3 sequence is CASSQLLWPVGTSSGANVLTF. For the CDR3, the DNA is TGCGCCAGCAGCCAACTCCTTTGGCCGGTGGGCACAAGCTCTGGGGCCAACGTCCTGACTTTC.

The chain joins TRBV5-4 to TRBJ2-5, with 10 bases fitting TRBD1. J was trimmed by 9 bases and V by 0 bases; bases with no gene match: 5. This CDR3 has 14 residues. The germline gives CDR1 SGHNT, CDR2 YYREEE (reference sequence). The CDR3 sequence is CASSLAGTGEAQYF. The CDR3 nucleotides are TGTGCCAGCAGCTTGGCTGGGACAGGGGAGGCCCAGTACTTC.

This chain joins TRBV4-1 and TRBJ2-4; the D gene is possibly TRBD1 (6 bases). V dropped 0 bases and J dropped 6 bases, with 12 bases sitting between them. The CDR3 is made up of 15 amino acids. Per the germline V gene, CDR1 is MGHRA and CDR2 is YSYEKL. The DNA for the CDR3 is TGCGCCAGCAGCCAAGACGGGGACACCATAAACATTCAGTACTTC. Residues: CASSQDGDTINIQYF.

The chain carries TRBV5-4 and TRBJ2-7, with TRBD2 matching 9 bases. The V gene end was trimmed by 0 bases and the J gene end by 4 bases; junction bases not matched to a gene: 11. This CDR3 has 17 residues. Germline V lookup: CDR1 SGHNT, CDR2 YYREEE (reference sequence). CDR3: CASSLAVAGGGFYEQYF. Written as DNA, the CDR3 is TGTGCCAGCAGCTTGGCCGTGGCGGGAGGGGGTTTTTACGAGCAGTACTTC.

On this clone: The same CDR3 arises from other DNA sequences in this sample as well. The chain couples TRBV6-6 to TRBJ1-2, with D possibly matching TRBD1 (5 bases). The germline CDR1 and CDR2 sequences are MNHNY and SVGAGI (reference sequence). The V and J ends lost 0 bases and 3 bases respectively, with 5 bases between them. The CDR3 consists of 13 residues. The CDR3 DNA follows: TGTGCCAGCAGTTACTCGGGGGACTATGGCTACACCTTC. This translates into CASSYSGDYGYTF.

Only a few counts were recorded for this clone. The gene calls are TRBV6-5 and TRBJ1-2; no reliable D call. V was trimmed by 3 bases and J by 8 bases, leaving 10 bases between them. Germline V CDR1 and CDR2: MNHEY, SVGAGI. CDR3 length: 12 residues. CDR3 sequence reads: CASSYQGYGYTF. In DNA, the CDR3 is TGTGCCAGCAGTTATCAAGGGTACGGCTACACCTTC.

This chain uses TRBV6-4 with TRBJ2-2; 10 bases map to TRBD2. CDR1 MRHNA and CDR2 SNTAGT come from the germline V gene. CDR3 size: 16 residues. V dropped 3 bases and J dropped 1; count of bases not matched to a gene: 2. The CDR3 coding sequence is TGTGCCAGCAGTGATTGGACTAGCGGGAACACCGGGGAGCTGTTTTTT. Amino acid sequence: CASSDWTSGNTGELFF.

This clone has a single count. The J gene is TRBJ2-7, the V gene TRBV2, with D hard to call. Germline values: CDR1 SNHLY, CDR2 FYNNEI. The CDR3 has 15 amino acids. V lost 4 bases to trimming and J lost 3 bases, with 16 bases between them. The CDR3 region is CASSGVTLNRYEQYF. As DNA, the CDR3 is TGTGCCAGCAGTGGCGTGACACTTAATCGCTACGAGCAGTACTTC.

This clone appeared many times. The same CDR3 is also encoded by other DNA sequences in this sample. The chain is built from TRBV9 and TRBJ2-2; weak D call: TRBD1 (5 bases). V lost 1 base to trimming and J lost 7 bases, with 8 bases between them. In germline, CDR1 is SGDLS, CDR2 YYNGEE. The CDR3 covers 13 residues. The CDR3 DNA is TGTGCCAGCAGCGTACAGGGAATCGGGGAGCTGTTTTTT. This codes for CASSVQGIGELFF.

The chain uses TRBV19 and TRBJ2-1; tentatively, D is TRBD1 (5 bases). The CDR3 is 14 amino acids. CDR1 is LNHDA, CDR2 SQIVND, per germline (reference sequence). The V gene lost 4 bases and the J gene lost 8 bases, with 15 bases spanning the gap. This chain's CDR3 is CASSRKQDLDEQFF. The DNA for the CDR3 is TGTGCCAGTAGTAGGAAACAGGATTTGGATGAGCAGTTCTTC.

Concerning this clone: With a much larger clone just one base away, this may be a read error. V gene TRBV7-2 combines with J gene TRBJ2-7; D not certain. Germline CDR1 and CDR2: SGHTA and FQGNSA. Deletions cut 3 bases from V and 1 base from J, with 13 bases between. CDR3 length equals 15 residues. In DNA form, the CDR3 reads TGTACCAGCAGCTTTTACCTCGCGGATTCCTACGAGCAGTACTTC. It is translated as CTSSFYLADSYEQYF.

The chain links TRBV25-1 to TRBJ2-3; TRBD2 aligns across 7 bases. The V gene end was trimmed by 2 bases and the J gene end by 5 bases; junction bases not matched to a gene: 10. This CDR3 has 16 residues. The germline CDR1 and CDR2 sequences are MGHDK and SYGVNS. The CDR3 nucleotides read TGTGCCAGCAGTGAAATAAGGAGGGCGGGAGTAGATACGCAGTATTTT. This encodes CASSEIRRAGVDTQYF.

The chain links TRBV6-6 to TRBJ1-5, with D possibly TRBD1 on 6 matching bases. This CDR3 is 13 amino acids long. Trimming shortened V by 7 bases and J by 5 bases, and 12 bases separated the two germline ends. Looked up from germline, CDR1 is MNHNY and CDR2 is SVGAGI (reference sequence). Written as DNA, the CDR3 is TGTGCCAGCAACAGGGATCGTGATCAGCCCCAGCATTTT. Translation: CASNRDRDQPQHF.

The gene calls are TRBV5-4 and TRBJ2-2; 12 bases map to TRBD2. Germline CDR1 SGHNT, CDR2 YYREEE (reference sequence). V lost 2 bases, J lost 1 base, and 9 bases stayed unmatched. The CDR3 spans 19 residues. The CDR3, as DNA: TGTGCCAGCAGCTTAAAGCTGACTAGCGGGAGAGGGAACACCGGGGAGCTGTTTTTT. Protein sequence: CASSLKLTSGRGNTGELFF.

The chain combines TRBV4-2 with TRBJ2-1, with 8 bases lining up with TRBD2. Looked up from germline, CDR1 is LGHNA and CDR2 is YNFKEQ. There are 17 residues in the CDR3. The trim removed 4 bases at V and 4 bases at J, leaving 12 bases unmatched. CDR3: CASSPEIEAGVYNEQFF. The CDR3 DNA is TGTGCCAGCAGCCCAGAAATAGAAGCGGGAGTGTACAATGAGCAGTTCTTC.